Each of the 14 T cell receptor beta chains below was sequenced from the same sample in a study of T cells in Graves' hyperthyroidism and ophthalmopathy. RNA transcripts gave rise to amplified TCR beta CDR3 regions. In the first-round RT-PCR of the TCR CDR3, the HTBI primer set was used. In TCRdb, the multiplex PCR reads were re-called with MiXCR into one record per CDR3 protein. The data show nearly 600,000 distinct CDR3 sequences, with approximately 15% seen just once and 6.5% to 9% held by the top ten. The specimen sequenced was blood. These receptors originate from a woman aged 18-29 years with Graves' ophthalmopathy.

On this clonotype itself: This may be a read error: a much more frequent sequence differs by one nucleotide. This chain connects TRBV12-5 to TRBJ2-2, with TRBD1 matching over 7 bases. CDR1 is LGHNT and CDR2 is FRNRAP in the germline V gene. This CDR3 is 18 amino acids long. V shed 3 bases and J 3 bases; nucleotides not matched to a gene: 13. As DNA, the CDR3 is TGTGCTAGTGGTTTTATCCTCCGAGACAGGGCCGACACCGGGGAGCTGTTTTTT. This sequence encodes CASGFILRDRADTGELFF. Full variable domain (missing parts from reference TRBV12-5 and TRBJ2-2): DARVTQTPRHKVTEMGQEVTMRCQPILGHNTVFWYRQTMMQGLELLAYFRNRAPLDDSGMPKDRFSAEMPDATLATLKIQPSEPRDSAVYFCASGFILRDRADTGELFFGEGSRLTVL.

In this sample, this clonotype turned up many times. The chain combines TRBV7-8 with TRBJ2-7, with TRBD2 identical over 15 bases. The germline V gene has CDR1 SGHVS and CDR2 FQNEAQ. Trimming at V came to 3 bases and at J to 2 bases, leaving 17 bases not matched to a gene. The CDR3 is 21 amino acids. The CDR3 coding sequence is TGTGCCAGCAGCTTTTTCAATAAACCCGGGACTAGCGGGAGGCCACCCTACGAGCAGTACTTC. Encoded protein: CASSFFNKPGTSGRPPYEQYF.

This clonotype was counted many times. CDR3 sequence: CASSLRGGRPYEQYF. CDR3 DNA: TGTGCCAGCAGTTTACGCGGGGGGCGGCCCTACGAGCAGTACTTC. J is TRBJ2-7 and V is TRBV27; 8 bases are shared with TRBD2. V lost 2 bases, J lost 2 bases, and 5 bases stayed unmatched. This CDR3 contains 15 residues. The germline gives CDR1 MNHEY, CDR2 SMNVEV (reference sequence).

The chain has TRBV4-1 and TRBJ2-3; 12 bases are a match to TRBD2. Per germline, CDR1 MGHRA and CDR2 YSYEKL. This CDR3 has 16 residues. J lost 2 bases, V lost 3 bases, and 3 bases had no gene match. CDR3 residues: CASSHWTSGNTDTQYF. The CDR3 nucleotides are TGCGCCAGCAGCCACTGGACTAGCGGGAACACAGATACGCAGTATTTT.

In this sample, this clonotype turned up many times. The chain employs TRBV10-3 and TRBJ2-1; D uncertain. The ends were cut back, 2 bases at V and 0 bases at J, with 8 bases in the middle. Germline-derived CDR1 and CDR2 are ENHRY and SYGVKD. The length of the CDR3 is 15 residues. The CDR3 region is CAISEVASSYNEQFF. CDR3 DNA sequence: TGTGCCATCAGTGAGGTTGCTAGCTCCTACAATGAGCAGTTCTTC.

V gene TRBV7-9 combines with J gene TRBJ1-1; D is undetermined. This CDR3 is built from 14 residues. Germline V gene sequence: CDR1 SEHNR, CDR2 FQNEAQ (reference sequence). The V end lost 0 bases, the J end lost 5 bases, and 10 bases lay between the germline ends. CDR3 protein: CASSLAGTSTEAFF. CDR3 nucleotides: TGTGCCAGCAGCTTAGCGGGAACATCAACTGAAGCTTTCTTT.

The chain carries TRBV6-1 and TRBJ2-1, with 15 bases matching TRBD2. V was pared by 5 bases and J by 3 bases, with 20 bases of the junction left unmatched. This CDR3 contains 22 residues. CDR1 and CDR2 from the germline V gene are MNHNS and SASEGT. This CDR3 reads CASSPQARTSGRAGRNYNEQFF. CDR3 DNA: TGTGCCAGCAGTCCTCAAGCTCGGACTAGCGGGAGGGCTGGACGGAACTACAATGAGCAGTTCTTC.

This clonotype showed up many times. This chain joins TRBV13 and TRBJ2-3; TRBD2 agrees at 11 bases. V shed 3 bases and J 4 bases; nucleotides not matched to a gene: 9. CDR1 PRHDT and CDR2 FYEKMQ come from the germline V gene (reference sequence). The CDR3 is 17 amino acids. The CDR3 region is CASSFERLAGRPDTQYF. CDR3 sequence (DNA): TGTGCCAGCAGCTTCGAACGACTAGCGGGAAGACCAGATACGCAGTATTTT.

This clonotype was counted ten times or more. The V call is TRBV7-2, the J call TRBJ2-3; 10 bases line up with TRBD2. After removal of 5 bases from V and 4 bases from J, the junction contained 9 bases not matched to a gene. The CDR3 is made up of 16 amino acids. The germline CDR1 and CDR2 sequences are SGHTA and FQGNSA. The CDR3 region is CASSIGAGGPADTQYF. In DNA, the CDR3 is TGTGCCAGCAGCATCGGAGCGGGAGGGCCAGCAGATACGCAGTATTTT.

Ten or more counts support this clonotype. This chain uses TRBV6-1 with TRBJ1-5, with TRBD1 matching 12 bases. Germline CDR1 is MNHNS and CDR2 is SASEGT. This CDR3 comprises 17 residues. Unmatched junction bases numbered 10, after V lost 6 bases and J lost 4 bases. Written as DNA, the CDR3 is TGTGCCAGCAGGACCGGGACAGGGGGCGCAGAGAATCAGCCCCAGCATTTT. It encodes CASRTGTGGAENQPQHF.

This clonotype came up a few times. The gene calls are TRBV12-3 or TRBV12-4 and TRBJ1-5; 7 bases are shared with TRBD1. Unmatched junction bases numbered 3, after V lost 6 bases and J lost 7 bases. This CDR3 comprises 12 residues. CDR3 sequence (DNA): TGTGCCAGCAGGGCAGGGGGACAGCCCCAGCATTTT. It specifies CASRAGGQPQHF.

This clonotype has only a few counts. V and J are TRBV7-8 and TRBJ2-5; 11 bases match TRBD2. The length of the CDR3 is 19 residues. The germline V gene has CDR1 SGHVS and CDR2 FQNEAQ. The V segment lost 1 base and the J segment 3 bases; nucleotides outside the gene matches: 13. The CDR3 is CASSLVRLAGRGIKETQYF. The CDR3 region has the DNA TGTGCCAGCAGCTTAGTTCGACTAGCGGGACGAGGTATAAAAGAGACCCAGTACTTC.

This clonotype showed up many times. The chain carries TRBV5-1 and TRBJ1-5; D is undetermined. The CDR3 runs to 15 residues. Trimming removed 0 bases at V and 0 bases at J, with 7 bases between. The germline gives CDR1 SGHRS, CDR2 YFSETQ. The CDR3 is CASSLVKNSNQPQHF. The CDR3 DNA follows: TGCGCCAGCAGCTTGGTTAAAAATAGCAATCAGCCCCAGCATTTT.

This clonotype was detected a few times. Germline and junction disagree at one end, which may indicate a read error. J is TRBJ2-1 and V is TRBV4-1; 7 bases are shared with TRBD2. Germline V lookup: CDR1 MGHRA, CDR2 YSYEKL. The CDR3 runs to 15 residues. CDR3 sequence: CAGSQVGGSGNEQFF. CDR3 coding DNA: TGCGCCGGCAGCCAAGTTGGCGGGAGTGGCAATGAGCAGTTCTTC.